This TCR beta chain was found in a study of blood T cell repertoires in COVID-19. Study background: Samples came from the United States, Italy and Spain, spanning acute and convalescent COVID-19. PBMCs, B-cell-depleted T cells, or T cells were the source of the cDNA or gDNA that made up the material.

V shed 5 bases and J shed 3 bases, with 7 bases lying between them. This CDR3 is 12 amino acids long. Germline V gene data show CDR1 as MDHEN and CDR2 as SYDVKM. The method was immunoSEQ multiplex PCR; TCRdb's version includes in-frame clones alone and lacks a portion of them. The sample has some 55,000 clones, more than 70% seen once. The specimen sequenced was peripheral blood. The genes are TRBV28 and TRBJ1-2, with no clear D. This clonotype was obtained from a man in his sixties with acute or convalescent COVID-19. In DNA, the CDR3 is TGTGCCAGCAGTCCCTCGTACTATGGCTACACCTTC. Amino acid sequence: CASSPSYYGYTF.